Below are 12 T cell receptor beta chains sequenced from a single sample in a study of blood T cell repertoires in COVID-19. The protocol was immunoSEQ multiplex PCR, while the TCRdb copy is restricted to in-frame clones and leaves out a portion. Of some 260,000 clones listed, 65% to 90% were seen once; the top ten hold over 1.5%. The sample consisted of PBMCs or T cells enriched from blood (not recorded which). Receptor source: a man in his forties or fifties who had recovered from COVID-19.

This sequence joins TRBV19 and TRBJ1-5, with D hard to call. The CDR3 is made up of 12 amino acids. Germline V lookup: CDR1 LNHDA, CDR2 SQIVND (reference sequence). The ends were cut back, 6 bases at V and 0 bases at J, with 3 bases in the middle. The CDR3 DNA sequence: TGTGCCAGTAGGTATAGCAATCAGCCCCAGCATTTT. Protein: CASRYSNQPQHF.

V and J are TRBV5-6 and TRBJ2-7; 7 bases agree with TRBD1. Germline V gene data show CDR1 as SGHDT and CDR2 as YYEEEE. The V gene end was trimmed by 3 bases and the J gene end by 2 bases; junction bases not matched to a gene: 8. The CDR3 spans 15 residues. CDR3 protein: CASSYDTGQTYEQYF. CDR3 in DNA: TGTGCCAGCAGCTATGACACGGGACAGACCTACGAGCAGTACTTC.

In DNA, the CDR3 is TGTGCCTGGAGTTACAGGGCGAACACTGAAGCTTTCTTT. Its protein is CAWSYRANTEAFF. The chain employs TRBV30 and TRBJ1-1, with a weak D call TRBD1 (6 bases). Trimming removed 2 bases at V and 1 base at J, with 8 bases between. The germline gives CDR1 GTSNPN, CDR2 SVGIG (reference sequence). The CDR3 runs to 13 residues.

The CDR3 coding sequence is TGCGCCAGCAGCTTGGCTCGGGGATCGAACTACGAGCAGTACTTC. It translates to CASSLARGSNYEQYF. The V and J genes are TRBV5-1 and TRBJ2-7; maybe TRBD2 (5 bases). The V end was cut by 0 bases, the J end by 3 bases, with 13 bases between. This CDR3 has 15 residues. CDR1 is SGHRS and CDR2 is YFSETQ in the germline V gene.

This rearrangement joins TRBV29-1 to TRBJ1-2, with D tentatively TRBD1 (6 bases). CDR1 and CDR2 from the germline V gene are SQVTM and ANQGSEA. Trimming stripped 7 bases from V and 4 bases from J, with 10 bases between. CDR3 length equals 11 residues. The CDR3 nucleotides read TGCAGCGATGAGACAGGCTATGGCTACACCTTC. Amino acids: CSDETGYGYTF.

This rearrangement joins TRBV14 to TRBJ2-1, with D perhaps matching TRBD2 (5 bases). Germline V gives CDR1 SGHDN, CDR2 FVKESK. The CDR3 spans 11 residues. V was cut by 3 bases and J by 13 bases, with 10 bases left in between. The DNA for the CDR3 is TGTGCCAGCAGCCAGAGAGGGAGACAGTTCTTC. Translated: CASSQRGRQFF.

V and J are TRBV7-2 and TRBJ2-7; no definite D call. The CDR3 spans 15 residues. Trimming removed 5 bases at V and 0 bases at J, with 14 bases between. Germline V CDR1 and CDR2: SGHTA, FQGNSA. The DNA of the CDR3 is TGTGCCAGCAGCCGCTCTTCTACCCCCTCCTACGAGCAGTACTTC. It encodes CASSRSSTPSYEQYF.

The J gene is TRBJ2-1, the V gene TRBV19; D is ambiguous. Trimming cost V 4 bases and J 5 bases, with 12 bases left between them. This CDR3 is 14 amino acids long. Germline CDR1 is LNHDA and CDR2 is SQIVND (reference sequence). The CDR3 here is CASSTGSSNNEQFF. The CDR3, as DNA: TGTGCCAGTAGTACCGGGTCCTCTAACAATGAGCAGTTCTTC.

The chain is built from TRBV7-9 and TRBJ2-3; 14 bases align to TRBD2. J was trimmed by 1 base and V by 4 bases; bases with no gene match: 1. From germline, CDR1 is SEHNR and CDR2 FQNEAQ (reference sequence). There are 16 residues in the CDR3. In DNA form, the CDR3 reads TGTGCCAGCAGCTCGGGACTAGCGGGAGGCACAGATACGCAGTATTTT. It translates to CASSSGLAGGTDTQYF.

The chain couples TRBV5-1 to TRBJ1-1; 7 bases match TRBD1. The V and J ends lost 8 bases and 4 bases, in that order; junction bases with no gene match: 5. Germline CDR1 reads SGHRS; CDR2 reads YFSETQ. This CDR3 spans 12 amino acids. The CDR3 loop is CARLTGFTEAFF. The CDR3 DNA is TGCGCCAGGTTGACAGGGTTCACTGAAGCTTTCTTT.

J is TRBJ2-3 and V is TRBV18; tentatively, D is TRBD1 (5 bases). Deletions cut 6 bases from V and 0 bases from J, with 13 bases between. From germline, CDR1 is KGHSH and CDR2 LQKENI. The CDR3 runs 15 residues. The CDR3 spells CASSPKTVSTDTQYF. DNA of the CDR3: TGTGCCAGCTCGCCAAAGACAGTAAGCACAGATACGCAGTATTTT.

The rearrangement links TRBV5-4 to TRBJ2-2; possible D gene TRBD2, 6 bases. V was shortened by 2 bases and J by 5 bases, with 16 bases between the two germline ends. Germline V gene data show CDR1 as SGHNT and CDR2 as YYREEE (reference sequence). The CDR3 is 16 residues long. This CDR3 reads CASSFILRAGTGELFF. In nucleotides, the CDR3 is TGTGCCAGCAGCTTTATTTTGAGGGCGGGGACCGGGGAGCTGTTTTTT.